These 17 T cell receptor beta chains were sequenced from one sample in a study of T cell repertoires in cytomegalovirus infection. TCRdb re-analysed the reads in MiXCR, keeping a single row per CDR3 protein. This table holds approximately 290,000 distinct CDR3 sequences, around 25% found once. The source material was PBMCs. The receptors stem from a human donor in good health (CMV status not recorded). Some clones in this sample may be carry-over from other donors' samples.

This clonotype was detected a few times. The chain has TRBV28 and TRBJ2-7, with a tentative D call TRBD2 (6 bases). The V end lost 5 bases, the J end lost 4 bases, and 15 bases lay between the germline ends. The germline gives CDR1 MDHEN, CDR2 SYDVKM. This CDR3 is 14 amino acids long. CDR3 sequence (DNA): TGTGCCAGCAGTCCCGGACTAACGGGTTACGAGCAGTACTTC. It is translated as CASSPGLTGYEQYF.

The chain links TRBV20-1 to TRBJ2-1; TRBD2 might be the D (5 bases). This CDR3 comprises 12 residues. Germline CDR1 and CDR2: DFQATT and SNEGSKA (reference sequence). V gave up 7 bases and J gave up 4 bases, with 11 bases separating them. CDR3 sequence: CSGIEGYNEQFF. The CDR3 DNA reads TGCAGTGGCATCGAGGGATACAATGAGCAGTTCTTC.

V and J are TRBV5-1 and TRBJ1-1, with D maybe TRBD1 (5 bases). Germline CDR1 reads SGHRS; CDR2 reads YFSETQ. The CDR3 is 15 amino acids. Trimming took off 7 bases at V and 1 base at J, with 17 bases between the two ends. The CDR3 region is CASLSGGGQNTEAFF. The CDR3 nucleotides are TGCGCCAGCCTCAGCGGGGGTGGACAGAACACTGAAGCTTTCTTT.

This clonotype was detected many times. The rearrangement links TRBV6-1 to TRBJ1-5; tentative D call: TRBD1 (6 bases). The length of the CDR3 is 14 residues. Germline V gene data show CDR1 as MNHNS and CDR2 as SASEGT. V lost 4 bases and J lost 5, with 12 bases in between. This CDR3 reads CASSAVQGDQPQHF. The CDR3 DNA is TGTGCCAGCAGTGCCGTACAGGGCGATCAGCCCCAGCATTTT.

This rearrangement joins TRBV12-3 or TRBV12-4 to TRBJ2-1; TRBD1 agrees at 7 bases. This CDR3 region has 17 residues. Trimming cost V 1 base and J 0 bases; bases outside gene matches: 6. The CDR3 DNA reads TGTGCCAGCAGTTTAGACTCGACAGGGAGCTCCTACAATGAGCAGTTCTTC. Amino acid sequence: CASSLDSTGSSYNEQFF.

This clonotype occurred many times. The rearrangement uses TRBV28 and TRBJ2-7, with TRBD2 matching 11 bases. Germline V lookup: CDR1 MDHEN, CDR2 SYDVKM. The CDR3 has 13 residues. V lost 5 bases to trimming and J lost 5 bases; unmatched junction nucleotides: 2. Here the CDR3 reads CASSLAGGDEQYF. Written as DNA, the CDR3 is TGTGCCAGCAGTCTAGCGGGAGGAGACGAGCAGTACTTC.

The rearrangement links TRBV2 to TRBJ1-5, with D tentatively TRBD1 (5 bases). CDR1 SNHLY and CDR2 FYNNEI come from the germline V gene. The V gene lost 6 bases and the J gene lost 11 bases, with 17 bases spanning the gap. The CDR3 sequence is 13 residues long. CDR3 amino acids: CASRPTTGTSQHF. The DNA of the CDR3 is TGTGCCAGCAGGCCCACCACGGGGACGTCCCAGCATTTT.

This clonotype was counted ten times or more. The gene calls are TRBV7-3 and TRBJ2-1; D gene ambiguous. CDR3 length: 14 residues. Trimming took 5 bases from V and 5 from J, leaving 13 bases between them. In germline, CDR1 is SGHTA, CDR2 FQGTGA. CDR3 nucleotide sequence: TGTGCCAGCAGCCCAGAAGCATTTAACAATGAGCAGTTCTTC. Protein: CASSPEAFNNEQFF.

V and J are TRBV15 and TRBJ2-7, with D perhaps given as TRBD1 or TRBD2 (5 bases each). The CDR3 covers 15 residues. CDR1 is LNHNV and CDR2 is YYDKDF in the germline V gene (reference sequence). Between the trimmed V and J ends, which lost 3 bases and 2 bases, there was a span of 14 bases. CDR3 sequence (DNA): TGTGCCACCAGCAGGGCCGGGACGGCTGCCTACGAGCAGTACTTC. Its translation: CATSRAGTAAYEQYF.

The rearrangement joins TRBV5-4 to TRBJ1-1, with D hard to call. The CDR3 spans 14 residues. Germline loops: CDR1 SGHNT, CDR2 YYREEE (reference sequence). V dropped 0 bases and J dropped 4 bases, with 10 bases sitting between them. CDR3 protein: CASSLGAMGTEAFF. The CDR3 bases are TGTGCCAGCAGCTTGGGCGCGATGGGCACTGAAGCTTTCTTT.

This clonotype was seen at least ten times. The chain combines TRBV7-8 with TRBJ1-5, with a possible D match to TRBD1 (6 bases). V lost 5 bases and J lost 6, with 14 bases in between. Germline V gene sequence: CDR1 SGHVS, CDR2 FQNEAQ. This CDR3 is 14 amino acids long. The CDR3 sequence is CASSLQGGGQPQHF. The CDR3 DNA reads as TGTGCCAGCAGCCTACAGGGAGGGGGTCAGCCCCAGCATTTT.

This clonotype was seen only a few times. V and J are TRBV28 and TRBJ2-7; TRBD2 matches 13 bases. The CDR3 spans 17 residues. Germline V gene lookup returns CDR1 MDHEN and CDR2 SYDVKM. V was pared by 6 bases and J by 0 bases, with 8 bases of the junction left unmatched. The CDR3 region has the DNA TGTGCCAGCAGCTACGGGACTAGCGGGAAACTCTCCTACGAGCAGTACTTC. This codes for CASSYGTSGKLSYEQYF.

In the case of this clonotype: The junction differs from germline at one of its ends, possibly a read error. The genes are TRBV11-1 and TRBJ2-2; no firm D call. There are 15 residues in the CDR3. In germline, CDR1 is SGHAT, CDR2 FQDESV (reference sequence). This chain's CDR3 is CANSSHLPNTGELFF. The CDR3 nucleotides are TGTGCCAACAGCTCTCACCTACCGAACACCGGGGAGCTGTTTTTT.

This clonotype occurred many times. J is TRBJ1-4 and V is TRBV7-2; D perhaps matches TRBD1 (6 bases). The CDR3 has 13 residues. Germline CDR1 and CDR2: SGHTA and FQGNSA. V was cut by 2 bases and J by 7 bases, with 8 bases left in between. The CDR3 is CASSLFRGEKLFF. CDR3 DNA sequence: TGTGCCAGCAGCTTATTCAGGGGTGAAAAACTGTTTTTT.

The rearrangement links TRBV20-1 to TRBJ2-2; D gene uncertain. This CDR3 is built from 14 residues. CDR1 and CDR2 (germline): DFQATT, SNEGSKA (reference sequence). V lost 5 bases to trimming and J lost 0 bases, with 10 bases between them. The CDR3 nucleotides are TGCAGTGCTGTTGACATCTCGAACACCGGGGAGCTGTTTTTT. Translating it yields CSAVDISNTGELFF.

This chain connects TRBV6-6 to TRBJ1-2; D possibly corresponds to TRBD1 (6 bases). V was shortened by 6 bases and J by 4 bases, with 15 bases between the two germline ends. Germline V gives CDR1 MNHNY, CDR2 SVGAGI (reference sequence). This CDR3 spans 14 amino acids. The CDR3 loop reads CASSPNGGSYGYTF. In DNA form, the CDR3 reads TGTGCCAGCAGCCCAAACGGGGGCAGCTATGGCTACACCTTC.

This clonotype was picked up many times. This chain connects TRBV7-2 to TRBJ2-5, with a weak D call TRBD1 (6 bases). V dropped 3 bases and J dropped 8 bases, with 16 bases sitting between them. The CDR3 covers 14 residues. Germline CDR1 reads SGHTA; CDR2 reads FQGNSA. The CDR3 protein is CASSFQGYQGTQYF. CDR3 coding DNA: TGTGCCAGCAGCTTCCAGGGGTACCAAGGAACCCAGTACTTC.